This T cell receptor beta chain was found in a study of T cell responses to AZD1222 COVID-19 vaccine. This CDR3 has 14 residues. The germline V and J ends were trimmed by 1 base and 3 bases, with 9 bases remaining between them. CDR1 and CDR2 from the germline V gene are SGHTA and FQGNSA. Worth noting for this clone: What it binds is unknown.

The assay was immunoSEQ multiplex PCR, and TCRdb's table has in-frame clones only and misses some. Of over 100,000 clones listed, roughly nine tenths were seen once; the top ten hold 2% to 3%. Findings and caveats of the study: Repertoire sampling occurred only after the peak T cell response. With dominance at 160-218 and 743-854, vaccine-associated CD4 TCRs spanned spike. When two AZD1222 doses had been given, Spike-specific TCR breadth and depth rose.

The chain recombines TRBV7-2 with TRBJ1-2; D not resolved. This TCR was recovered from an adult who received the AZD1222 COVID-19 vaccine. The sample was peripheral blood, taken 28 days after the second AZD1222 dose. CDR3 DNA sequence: TGTGCCAGCAGCTTAGTCCCAGCCGACTATGGCTACACCTTC. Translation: CASSLVPADYGYTF.